The 3 T cell receptor beta chains below come from one sample, sequenced in a study of a mutant IDH1 vaccine in newly diagnosed glioma (dated by TCRdb to about 2021). The time point label, as the study defines it: week 35, safety follow-up. Each vaccine dose, consisting of 300 ug of a 20-mer mutant IDH1 peptide in Montanide, was administered subcutaneously with topical imiquimod. These TCRs are of unknown antigen specificity. Receptor amplification or capture employed the immunoSEQ multiplex PCR assay. TCRdb provides this immuneACCESS table in a form limited to in-frame rearrangements. Some clones are lacking; in checked studies, under half of them reflect an unresolved V gene, and why the rest are absent is not known. This sample gives some 47,000 clones in total; 81% of them show up just once. Jointly, the top ten make up approximately 4.7% of the sample. Material: PBMCs, obtained from a glioma patient whose treatment included an IDH1 peptide vaccine. All receptors come from a woman aged 40 to 49 with glioma. Some clones in this sample may be carry-over from other donors' samples.

As DNA, the CDR3 is TGTGCCAGCAGCCGAGGAACCCCCTACGAGCAGTACTTC. Translation gives CASSRGTPYEQYF. The chain recombines TRBV11-3 with TRBJ2-7; D is undetermined. There are 13 residues in the CDR3. CDR1 is SGHNT, CDR2 YENEEA, per germline. V lost 5 bases, J lost 2 bases, and 10 bases lay in between.

The chain employs TRBV9 and TRBJ2-2, with TRBD1 matching over 9 bases. The germline V gene encodes CDR1 SGDLS and CDR2 YYNGEE. There are 16 residues in the CDR3. After removal of 3 bases from V and 9 bases from J, the junction contained 12 bases not matched to a gene. CDR3 coding DNA: TGTGCCAGCAGCGACTCGGGACAGGGTGTAGGTTGGGAGCTGTTTTTT. It translates to CASSDSGQGVGWELFF.

This clone showed up just once. This chain links TRBV5-1 with TRBJ2-2; D uncertain. The CDR3 runs 14 residues. Germline loops: CDR1 SGHRS, CDR2 YFSETQ. Trimming pared 3 bases from V and 2 bases from J, leaving 8 bases between. In DNA form, the CDR3 reads TGCGCCAGCAGCTCCGACCCTAACACCGGGGAGCTGTTTTTT. Residues: CASSSDPNTGELFF.